These 10 T cell receptor beta chains came from one sample sequenced in a study of CD8+ T cells in alopecia areata. Described treatment: oral pan-JAK inhibitor, 5-10 mg twice daily. Extraction of RNA preceded its reverse transcription into cDNA, which served as the sequencing template. Sequencing was performed with immunoSEQ multiplex PCR; in TCRdb, only in-frame clones are kept and a portion is missing. The table shows roughly 200,000 clones, with about 48% occurring only once. Sequences were derived from CD8+ T cells sorted from blood, sampled at week 24, from a patient treated with tofacitinib. These receptors were collected from a human donor with alopecia areata.

This clone was recorded once. V gene TRBV29-1 combines with J gene TRBJ1-2; D uncertain. CDR3 length: 14 amino acids. Per the germline V gene, CDR1 is SQVTM and CDR2 is ANQGSEA. V was pared by 1 base and J by 6 bases, with 15 bases between. CDR3 sequence reads: CSVEGGTIDHGYTF. CDR3 DNA sequence: TGCAGCGTTGAAGGAGGTACTATAGATCATGGCTACACCTTC.

This chain joins TRBV2 and TRBJ1-2, with D possibly being TRBD1 (6 bases). The CDR3 totals 11 residues. Trimming stripped 6 bases from V and 10 bases from J, with 12 bases between. CDR1 is SNHLY, CDR2 FYNNEI, per germline. CDR3 amino acids: CASSQTGVYTF. In DNA form, the CDR3 reads TGTGCCAGCAGCCAGACAGGTGTCTACACCTTC.

The chain recombines TRBV4-3 with TRBJ1-5, with D uncertain. V gave up 0 bases and J gave up 9 bases, with 18 bases separating them. CDR3 length: 16 amino acids. CDR1 LGHNA and CDR2 YSLEER come from the germline V gene. For the CDR3, the DNA is TGCGCCAGCAGCCAAGATTTCGACCGATTAGAAGCGCCCCAGCATTTT. Amino acids: CASSQDFDRLEAPQHF.

This clone was seen a few times. The J gene is TRBJ1-6, the V gene TRBV6-1, with 11 positions matching TRBD1. From germline, CDR1 is MNHNS and CDR2 SASEGT. This CDR3 has 16 residues. V shed 3 bases, J shed 7 bases, and the junction held 5 bases outside the gene matches. For the CDR3, the DNA is TGTGCCAGCAGTGATTGGACAGGGGGCGAGAATTCACCCCTCCACTTT. It is translated as CASSDWTGGENSPLHF.

The chain links TRBV7-6 to TRBJ2-7, with 7 bases identical to TRBD1. This CDR3 is 12 amino acids long. The V and J ends lost 6 bases and 5 bases, in that order; junction bases with no gene match: 4. CDR1 and CDR2 (germline): SGHVS, FNYEAQ. The CDR3 here is CASSRQGNEQYF. CDR3 nucleotides: TGTGCCAGCAGTAGACAGGGAAACGAGCAGTACTTC.

This clone was seen a handful of times. V is TRBV29-1 and J is TRBJ2-1, with 7 bases fitting TRBD1. Germline V gene data show CDR1 as SQVTM and CDR2 as ANQGSEA. CDR3 size: 12 residues. With 4 bases clipped from V and 15 bases from J, the junction kept 12 bases outside the gene matches. The CDR3 bases are TGCAGCGTTGGCGGAGAACAGGGGAATCCGTTCTTC. Residues: CSVGGEQGNPFF.

The V gene is TRBV28, the J gene TRBJ2-6; D is unresolved. The germline gives CDR1 MDHEN, CDR2 SYDVKM. Trimming took 3 bases from V and 4 from J, leaving 4 bases between them. This CDR3 region has 13 residues. The CDR3: CASSFTGANVLTF. The CDR3 DNA sequence: TGTGCCAGCAGTTTCACCGGGGCCAACGTCCTGACTTTC.

The chain has TRBV27 and TRBJ1-6, with a possible D match to TRBD1 (5 bases). Germline CDR1 MNHEY, CDR2 SMNVEV (reference sequence). Trimming shortened V by 2 bases and J by 9 bases, and 8 bases separated the two germline ends. The CDR3 is 13 residues long. CDR3 nucleotide sequence: TGTGCCAGCAGTTTAACCCAGGGTTCACCCCTCCACTTT. Translation gives CASSLTQGSPLHF.

The rearrangement joins TRBV7-3 to TRBJ2-3; TRBD1 matches at 8 bases. The V gene's germline CDR1 is SGHTA and CDR2 FQGTGA. The V and J ends lost 5 bases and 2 bases, in that order; junction bases with no gene match: 9. The CDR3 extends over 16 amino acids. CDR3 DNA: TGTGCCAGCAGCCCCACGGGACAGGTTGTCACAGATACGCAGTATTTT. This sequence encodes CASSPTGQVVTDTQYF.

This clone has only a few counts. V and J are TRBV5-5 and TRBJ2-7; 10 nucleotides agree with TRBD1. V lost 4 bases, J lost 0 bases, and 4 bases stayed unmatched. Germline CDR1 and CDR2: SGHKS and YYEKEE (reference sequence). CDR3 length equals 15 residues. CDR3 nucleotide sequence: TGTGCCAGCAGCCCGTGGACAGGGGGCTCCTACGAGCAGTACTTC. It codes for CASSPWTGGSYEQYF.